A selection of T cell receptor beta chains follows, all from one sample in a study of T-cell reconstitution after alpha-beta-depleted transplantation in children. TCRdb called the PCR reads again in MiXCR, with one record for every CDR3 protein. The table has a few hundred thousand distinct CDR3 sequences, approximately 9% seen once. Material: PBMCs from the stem cell graft donor, obtained from the stem cell graft. The receptor source for this set is a human donor who donated a stem cell graft to a child with acute lymphoblastic leukemia. CDR3s leave out the opening cysteine and the closing phenylalanine or tryptophan.

TRBJ1-1 TRBV19 15 ASSIRRAGGMDTEAF
TRBJ1-1 TRBV5-4 13 ASSLRTGPNTEAF
TRBJ1-4 TRBV10-3 14 AISASTGGGDEKLF
TRBJ2-3 TRBV27 13 ASSFVWGTTDTQY
TRBJ1-2 TRBV7-2 12 ASSLVQGRSGYT
TRBJ1-3 TRBV6-6 13 ASTETGSSGNTIY
TRBJ2-3 TRBV10-3 13 AISDTGGKADTQY
TRBJ1-1 TRBV2 12 ASSEETANTEAF
TRBJ1-1 TRBV6-5 13 ASSYSWDSDTEAF
TRBJ1-4 TRBV5-1 13 ASSLLGQLNEKLF
TRBJ2-2 TRBV29-1 12 SVETPLNTGELF
TRBJ2-2 TRBV12-3/TRBV12-4 11 ASSDRGGGELF
TRBJ1-1 TRBV12-3/TRBV12-4 10 ASQKGATEAF
TRBJ2-7 TRBV5-1 11 ASSLDIVSEQY
TRBJ1-3 TRBV7-2 13 ASTELGGPGNTIY
TRBJ2-1 TRBV5-1 14 ASSLAGTLSYNEQF
TRBJ2-7 TRBV11-2 13 ASSLVGGGRWEQY
TRBJ2-5 TRBV20-1 10 SATDRGETQY
TRBJ1-2 TRBV12-3/TRBV12-4 13 ASSFYRTAPYGYT
TRBJ2-1 TRBV7-9 15 ASSPPRQGQIYNEQF
TRBJ1-2 TRBV5-1 12 ASSSTGTGDGYT
TRBJ1-2 TRBV12-3/TRBV12-4 12 ASSSIPNSGGYT
TRBJ1-1 TRBV7-8 11 ASSSLTRGEAF
TRBJ2-5 TRBV20-1 13 SAPNLGTGEETQY
TRBJ2-3 TRBV29-1 12 SVEAEGRSDTQY
TRBJ2-3 TRBV24-1 16 ATSGTLASGGDTDTQY
TRBJ2-2 TRBV20-1 14 SARVIVRGRTGELF
TRBJ2-7 TRBV14 11 ASSRVSAYEQY
TRBJ1-1 TRBV29-1 11 SVAGQLNTEAF
TRBJ2-2 TRBV12-3/TRBV12-4 13 ASSNPVGQSGELF
TRBJ2-5 TRBV6-2/TRBV6-3 15 ASSPAKLDLTEETQY
TRBJ1-4 TRBV10-3 13 ASTSTRDYNEKLF
TRBJ2-7 TRBV3-1 13 ASSQARDVSYEQY
TRBJ1-1 TRBV10-3 12 AISGGQDGSEAF
TRBJ2-4 TRBV5-5 15 ASSPNYIAGGINIQY
TRBJ2-1 TRBV20-1 11 SADGPFGLRQF
TRBJ2-1 TRBV12-3/TRBV12-4 13 ASSLGGSSNREQF
TRBJ2-3 TRBV3-1 14 ASSQGASGGTDTQY
TRBJ2-5 TRBV19 12 ASSLLPAGETQY
TRBJ2-2 TRBV27 13 ASSLLQTQGGELF
TRBJ2-7 TRBV10-3 11 AIKSTDDYEQY
TRBJ1-5 TRBV7-2 15 ASSLRQGDLPDQPQH
TRBJ2-1 TRBV5-6 12 ASSLLGQYNEQF
TRBJ1-1 TRBV12-3/TRBV12-4 12 ASRLTGYNTEAF
TRBJ1-5 TRBV4-2 16 ASSQDLTQGYSNQPQH
TRBJ1-3 TRBV7-2 13 ASSSGRLGGNTIY
TRBJ1-2 TRBV28 12 ASSVTGGFYGYT
TRBJ2-4 TRBV10-1 11 ASSDGQGHIQY
TRBJ2-3 TRBV9 11 ASSVDWQDTQY
TRBJ1-2 TRBV14 12 ASSHMTGDYGYT
TRBJ2-1 TRBV6-1 14 ASSQGQGRSYNEQF
TRBJ2-7 TRBV12-3/TRBV12-4 12 ASSGQGISYEQY
TRBJ2-5 TRBV5-1 13 ASRYPGTGQETQY
TRBJ2-5 TRBV11-2 15 ASSLLVRRGAGETQY
TRBJ2-7 TRBV29-1 11 SVEGAGRYEQY
TRBJ2-1 TRBV5-1 11 ASGGQGVGEQF
TRBJ2-5 TRBV20-1 11 SARDSAGETQY